These 15 T cell receptor beta chains came from one sample sequenced in a study of human T cells and chemical hapten exposure listed by TCRdb under 2021. Library construction relied on RACE. TCRdb shows the sequencer as NextSeq 500. The public reads were quality trimmed at Q25 with fastp and then assembled into clones with MiXCR by TCRdb, keeping productive beta chains. Merged by CDR3 protein, the rows form single entries marked with the most common genes and DNA. The sample has under 300,000 distinct CDR3 sequences on record, around 7% of them singletons. More than 0.95% of the sample is held by the ten biggest clonotypes. The sample's time point, from its label and the paper: pre-sensitization, week 0. According to the study, the label for this sample's treatment or condition signals: therapeutic diphenylcyclopropenone sensitization with weekly scalp DPC. The sequences come from whole blood, collected in connection with sensitization to the hapten diphenylcyclopropenone (DPC). The receptors were gathered from a man between 18 and 29 years old with alopecia areata. Some clones in this sample may be carry-over from other donors' samples.

The chain links TRBV9 to TRBJ1-1; no firm D call. V gave up 5 bases and J gave up 1 base, with 24 bases separating them. CDR1 SGDLS and CDR2 YYNGEE come from the germline V gene. The CDR3 is 18 amino acids. CDR3: CASRLGWAADEPNTEAFF. For the CDR3, the DNA is TGTGCCAGCAGGTTGGGATGGGCGGCCGACGAACCGAACACTGAAGCTTTCTTT.

This clonotype was observed a few times. The V and J genes are TRBV29-1 and TRBJ2-5; 9 nucleotides line up with TRBD1. This CDR3 is 12 amino acids long. In germline, CDR1 is SQVTM, CDR2 ANQGSEA. The V and J ends lost 7 bases and 7 bases, in that order; junction bases with no gene match: 7. Written as DNA, the CDR3 is TGCAGCGCCGCACAGGGGGCCGGGACCCAGTACTTC. As protein: CSAAQGAGTQYF.

This clonotype has only a few counts. The limits of the CDR3 on the DNA are not certain, so only TCRdb's listed CDR3 is given. The chain recombines TRBV10-1 with TRBJ1-4; the D segment call TRBD1 is taken from the table without a DNA check. CDR1 is WNHNN, CDR2 SYGVQD, per germline (reference sequence). A total of 11 residues make up the CDR3, ends included. The CDR3 loop is CASFSLDKTLF.

The chain joins TRBV2 to TRBJ2-2, with D perhaps matching TRBD2 (6 bases). Trimming cost V 7 bases and J 7 bases, with 22 bases left between them. Germline loops: CDR1 SNHLY, CDR2 FYNNEI. The CDR3 consists of 16 residues. The CDR3 bases are TGTGCCAGCACTAGCGTTATGGTTTCGGTTGGCGGGGAGCTGTTTTTT. Amino acid sequence: CASTSVMVSVGGELFF.

The table lists this clonotype with many counts. The rearrangement joins TRBV7-2 to TRBJ1-1; D ambiguous. V shed 2 bases and J shed 4 bases, with 20 bases lying between them. This CDR3 region has 17 residues. Germline V gene data show CDR1 as SGHTA and CDR2 as FQGNSA. In DNA, the CDR3 is TGTGCCAGCAGCTTATTGACGTTCGCCTCTGGAGGCACTGAAGCTTTCTTT. Encoded protein: CASSLLTFASGGTEAFF.

Ten or more counts support this clonotype. The chain uses TRBV27 and TRBJ2-7; D remains ambiguous. V gave up 6 bases and J gave up 5 bases, with 17 bases separating them. CDR1 is MNHEY and CDR2 is SMNVEV in the germline V gene (reference sequence). The CDR3 has 14 residues. This CDR3 is CASSPKRVYHEQYF. The CDR3 DNA is TGTGCCAGCAGCCCAAAGCGTGTTTACCACGAGCAGTACTTC.

The gene calls are TRBV11-2 and TRBJ2-1, with 7 positions matching TRBD2. This CDR3 is built from 14 residues. In germline, CDR1 is SGHAT, CDR2 FQNNGV. Trimming at V came to 3 bases and at J to 5 bases, leaving 4 bases not matched to a gene. This CDR3 reads CASSFGSGHNEQFF. CDR3 bases: TGTGCCAGCAGCTTTGGTAGCGGGCACAATGAGCAGTTCTTC.

The sample holds a few counts of this clonotype. The J gene is TRBJ2-2, the V gene TRBV27, with TRBD1 matching 7 bases. The V segment lost 5 bases and the J segment 4 bases; nucleotides outside the gene matches: 10. The CDR3 has 16 residues. Germline-derived CDR1 and CDR2 are MNHEY and SMNVEV (reference sequence). CDR3 sequence reads: CASSQILTGLTGELFF. CDR3 in DNA: TGTGCCAGCAGTCAAATCTTGACAGGGCTCACCGGGGAGCTGTTTTTT.

This clonotype was observed at least ten times. The chain carries TRBV20-1 and TRBJ2-3, with D possibly TRBD1 on 5 matching bases. This CDR3 comprises 13 residues. Trimming took 6 bases from V and 2 from J, leaving 12 bases between them. Germline-derived CDR1 and CDR2 are DFQATT and SNEGSKA (reference sequence). CDR3: CSAPRTPTDTQYF. The CDR3 bases are TGCAGTGCCCCGCGGACACCCACAGATACGCAGTATTTT.

This clonotype occurred many times. This chain connects TRBV18 to TRBJ1-4, with 9 bases lining up with TRBD1. In germline, CDR1 is KGHSH, CDR2 LQKENI. The CDR3 runs to 16 residues. V lost 4 bases to trimming and J lost 0 bases; unmatched junction nucleotides: 3. The CDR3 bases are TGTGCCAGCTCACGGGACAGGGCCGCAACTAATGAAAAACTGTTTTTT. Translated, it gives CASSRDRAATNEKLFF.

This clonotype was seen a few times. The chain is built from TRBV12-3 or TRBV12-4 and TRBJ1-2; possible D gene TRBD1, 6 bases. V gave up 5 bases and J gave up 6 bases, with 16 bases separating them. The CDR3 totals 14 residues. The CDR3: CASSQDRSSHGYTF. The CDR3 region has the DNA TGTGCCAGCAGTCAAGACAGGTCCAGTCATGGCTACACCTTC.

In its sample, this clonotype was seen many times. The chain recombines TRBV6-5 with TRBJ1-5; D perhaps matches TRBD1 (5 bases). The CDR3 runs to 13 residues. Germline V gene data show CDR1 as MNHEY and CDR2 as SVGAGI. V was clipped by 5 bases and J by 9 bases, with 14 bases between them. CDR3: CASSRGKGTPQHF. The CDR3 bases are TGTGCCAGCAGTCGGGGCAAAGGTACGCCCCAGCATTTT.

This clonotype was counted many times. The chain uses TRBV20-1 and TRBJ2-3, with 8 bases identical to TRBD1. CDR3 size: 15 residues. V dropped 1 base and J dropped 4; count of bases not matched to a gene: 7. Germline CDR1 is DFQATT and CDR2 is SNEGSKA (reference sequence). The DNA for the CDR3 is TGCAGTGCTAGAGTGGCCAGGGGGCTTTCAGATACGCAGTATTTT. Translated: CSARVARGLSDTQYF.

The chain links TRBV29-1 to TRBJ2-2; D perhaps matches TRBD1 (6 bases). V dropped 3 bases and J dropped 7 bases, with 18 bases sitting between them. Germline lookup yields CDR1 SQVTM and CDR2 ANQGSEA. CDR3 size: 15 residues. CDR3 region: CSVERVRGIDGELFF. CDR3 bases: TGCAGCGTTGAGAGGGTTAGGGGGATTGACGGGGAGCTGTTTTTT.

The sample holds many counts of this clonotype. V gene TRBV20-1 combines with J gene TRBJ1-5, with TRBD1 matching over 7 bases. The CDR3 contains 13 residues. The V gene's germline CDR1 is DFQATT and CDR2 SNEGSKA (reference sequence). This CDR3 reads CSSGTVEAQPQHF. For the CDR3, the DNA is TGCAGCTCCGGGACAGTAGAGGCTCAGCCCCAGCATTTT.